This T cell receptor beta chain was captured in a study of vaccination and CD4 T cells after COVID-19. Turning to the study itself: Six males and four females, two Hispanic, made up the convalescents. Drawing of post-COVID samples took place a median roughly 100 days after diagnosis (range 35 to 161).

Sample treatment: roughly 10-day PBMC culture with coronavirus spike peptide pools or control peptides (ViraFEST assay). As concerns this clonotype: Its antigen is as yet unknown.

V shed 1 base, J shed 8 bases, and the junction held 8 bases outside the gene matches. CDR1 and CDR2 from the germline V gene are KGHSH and LQKENI. CDR3 size: 15 residues. At the Johns Hopkins FTIC core, DNA taken from cultured CD4+ T cells was sequenced by way of the Oncomine TCR Beta short-read assay. TCRdb redid the calling of the PCR reads with MiXCR, one entry per CDR3 protein. The data hold 15,000 to 20,000 distinct CDR3 sequences, with around two fifths observed a single time. The clonotype was recovered from a human donor who had recovered from COVID-19. The sample taken for sequencing was CD4+ T cells from blood, cultured in vitro. The V call is TRBV18, the J call TRBJ2-4; 7 bases agree with TRBD1. The DNA for the CDR3 is TGTGCCAGCTCACCACAAGTAGGGGGCGCGGACATTCAGTACTTC. Translation gives CASSPQVGGADIQYF.